This T cell receptor (beta chain) was sequenced for a study of T-cell reconstitution after alpha-beta-depleted transplantation in children (dated by TCRdb to 2015 to 2016). Background for the entire study: Using TCR repertoire profiling, the study quantitatively followed how T-cell immune reconstitution unfolded in children after TCRalphabeta/CD19-depleted allogeneic hematopoietic cell transplantation. Findings and caveats that apply to the study as a whole: Hyperexpanded clone frequencies declined over subsequent months; after one year, T-cell counts and TCRbeta diversity were mostly attributed to newly produced T cells. In some patients, high TCRbeta diversity at day 60 was attributed to recipient T cells and intrathymic progenitors that had survived conditioning. About two months after transplant, the apparently early recovery of alphabetaT-cell counts reportedly depended on just several hundred clones that had expanded rapidly and came from non-depleted graft cells.

The germline V gene supplies CDR1 SGHTA and CDR2 FQGNSA. V lost 3 bases and J lost 0 bases; the stretch between them is 15 bases long. Spanning cysteine to phenylalanine, the CDR3 consists of 17 amino acids. The read is trimmed to its CDR3 DNA, 51 bases read in frame from base 1. This clonotype appeared a few times. Its antigen is currently not known. There are no base qualities to consult, and no much larger clone falls within one base. Library construction relied on PCR. Reads for this sample came from an Illumina HiSeq 2500. Molecular barcoding was employed in the preparation of TCR libraries, with unique molecular identifiers being used to normalize TCRbeta repertoire quantification. The public reads were quality trimmed at Q25 with fastp and then assembled into clones with MiXCR by TCRdb, keeping productive beta chains. Each record represents a unique CDR3 protein, reported with the most common genes and DNA among its rows. This sample lists fewer than 750,000 distinct CDR3 sequences; 23% were detected once. 12% to 15% of the sample lies in the top ten.

This specimen's treatment or condition label, per the study, means: allogeneic hematopoietic cell transplantation with graft depleted of TCRalphabeta T cells and CD19 B cells. The children who served as transplant recipients had been given grafts of TCRalphabeta/CD19-depleted allogeneic hematopoietic cells. The sequences come from PBMCs, mostly from graft donor cells, collected 360 days after TCRalphabeta/CD19-depleted stem cell transplant. The sequence derives from a boy under two years old who had a stem cell transplant for acute myeloid leukemia, so the T cells may come from the graft donor. The chain uses TRBV7-2 and TRBJ2-1; the D gene assignment is ambiguous. DNA sequence: TGTGCCAGCAGCTTTACCCTAGTGCGGCACTCCTACAATGAGCAGTTCTTC. This translates into CASSFTLVRHSYNEQFF.